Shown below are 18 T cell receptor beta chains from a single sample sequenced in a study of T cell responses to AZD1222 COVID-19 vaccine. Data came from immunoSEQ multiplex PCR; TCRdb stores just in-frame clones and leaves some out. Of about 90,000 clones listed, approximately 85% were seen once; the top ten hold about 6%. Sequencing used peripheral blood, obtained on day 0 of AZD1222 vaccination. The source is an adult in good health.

CDR3 loop: CASSWASGRSGADTGELFF. DNA for the CDR3: TGTGCCAGCAGTTGGGCTAGCGGGAGATCCGGGGCGGACACCGGGGAGCTGTTTTTT. The chain couples TRBV27 to TRBJ2-2; 10 bases align to TRBD2. Per the germline V gene, CDR1 is MNHEY and CDR2 is SMNVEV (reference sequence). Germline trimming cut 4 bases from V and 3 bases from J; bases unmatched to any gene: 14. This CDR3 has 19 residues.

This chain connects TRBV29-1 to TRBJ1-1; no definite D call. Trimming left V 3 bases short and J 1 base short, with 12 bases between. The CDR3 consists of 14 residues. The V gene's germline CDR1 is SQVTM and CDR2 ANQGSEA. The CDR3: CSVELRAGNTEAFF. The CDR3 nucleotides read TGCAGCGTTGAGTTGCGGGCTGGGAACACTGAAGCTTTCTTT.

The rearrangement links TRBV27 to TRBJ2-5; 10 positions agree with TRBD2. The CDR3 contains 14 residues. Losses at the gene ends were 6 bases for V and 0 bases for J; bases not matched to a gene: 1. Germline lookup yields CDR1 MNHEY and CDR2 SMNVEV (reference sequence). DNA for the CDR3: TGTGCCAGCAGGGGACTAGCGTACCAAGAGACCCAGTACTTC. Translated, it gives CASRGLAYQETQYF.

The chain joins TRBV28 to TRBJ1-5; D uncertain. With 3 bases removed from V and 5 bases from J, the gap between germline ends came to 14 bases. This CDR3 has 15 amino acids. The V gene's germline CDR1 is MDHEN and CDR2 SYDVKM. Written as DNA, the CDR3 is TGTGCCAGCAGTTTCTACCGTTTGCGTCATCAGCCCCAGCATTTT. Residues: CASSFYRLRHQPQHF.

The CDR3 loop is CASSLGLRSYEQYF. CDR3 DNA: TGCGCCAGCAGCTTGGGTCTGCGATCCTACGAGCAGTACTTC. The chain is built from TRBV5-1 and TRBJ2-7; no reliable D call. V was cut by 0 bases and J by 1 base, with 8 bases left in between. The CDR3 has 14 residues. Looked up from germline, CDR1 is SGHRS and CDR2 is YFSETQ.

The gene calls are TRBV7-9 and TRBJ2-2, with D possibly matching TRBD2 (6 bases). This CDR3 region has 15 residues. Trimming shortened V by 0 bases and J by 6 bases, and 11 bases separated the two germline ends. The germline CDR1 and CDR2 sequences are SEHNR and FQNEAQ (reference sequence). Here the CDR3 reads CASSLALRGSGELFF. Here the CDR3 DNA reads TGTGCCAGCAGCTTAGCGCTTCGGGGGTCCGGGGAGCTGTTTTTT.

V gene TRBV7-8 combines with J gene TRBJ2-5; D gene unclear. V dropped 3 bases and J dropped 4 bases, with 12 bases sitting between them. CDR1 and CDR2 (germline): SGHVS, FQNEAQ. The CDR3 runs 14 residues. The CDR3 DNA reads TGTGCCAGCAGCTTCTTTGGAGTCCGAGAGACCCAGTACTTC. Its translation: CASSFFGVRETQYF.

CDR3 region: CASSAVQTGELFF. Written as DNA, the CDR3 is TGTGCCAGCAGTGCGGTGCAGACCGGGGAGCTGTTTTTT. The V and J genes are TRBV12-3 or TRBV12-4 and TRBJ2-2; no clear D. V was clipped by 5 bases and J by 5 bases, with 9 bases between them. The CDR3 contains 13 residues.

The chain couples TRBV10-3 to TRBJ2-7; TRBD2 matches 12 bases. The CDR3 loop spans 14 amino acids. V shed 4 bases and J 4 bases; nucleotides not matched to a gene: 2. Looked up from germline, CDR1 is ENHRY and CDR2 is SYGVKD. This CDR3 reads CAISGTSGTYEQYF. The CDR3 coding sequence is TGTGCCATCAGTGGGACTAGCGGGACTTACGAGCAGTACTTC.

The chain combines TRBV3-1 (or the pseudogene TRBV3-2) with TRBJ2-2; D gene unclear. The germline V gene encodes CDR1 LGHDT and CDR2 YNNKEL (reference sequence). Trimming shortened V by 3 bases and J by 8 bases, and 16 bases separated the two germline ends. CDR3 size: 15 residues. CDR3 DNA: TGTGCCAGCAGCCAGAAATACCCCTCCAGGGGGGAGCTGTTTTTT. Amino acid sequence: CASSQKYPSRGELFF.

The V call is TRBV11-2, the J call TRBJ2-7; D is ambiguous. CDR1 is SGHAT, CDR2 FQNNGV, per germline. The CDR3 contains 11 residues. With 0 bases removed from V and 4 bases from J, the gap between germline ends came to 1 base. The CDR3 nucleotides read TGTGCCAGCAGCTTAGATTACGAGCAGTACTTC. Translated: CASSLDYEQYF.

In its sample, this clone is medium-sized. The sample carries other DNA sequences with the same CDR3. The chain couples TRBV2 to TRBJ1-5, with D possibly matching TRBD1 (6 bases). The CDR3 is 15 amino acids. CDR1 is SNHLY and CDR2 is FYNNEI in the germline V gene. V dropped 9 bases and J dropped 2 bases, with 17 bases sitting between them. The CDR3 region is CASSPGTRGNQPQHF. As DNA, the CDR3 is TGTGCCAGTTCGCCCGGGACACGGGGCAATCAGCCCCAGCATTTT.

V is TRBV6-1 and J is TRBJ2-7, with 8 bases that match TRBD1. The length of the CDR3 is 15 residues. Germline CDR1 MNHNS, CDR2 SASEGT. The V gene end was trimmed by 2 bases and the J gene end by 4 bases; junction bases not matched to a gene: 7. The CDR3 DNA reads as TGTGCCAGCAGTGAAATCCACAGGGGGGCGTACGAGCAGTACTTC. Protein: CASSEIHRGAYEQYF.

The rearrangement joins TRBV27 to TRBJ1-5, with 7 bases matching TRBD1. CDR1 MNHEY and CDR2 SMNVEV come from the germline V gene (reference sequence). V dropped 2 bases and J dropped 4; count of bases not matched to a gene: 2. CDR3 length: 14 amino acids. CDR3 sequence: CASSLGQVNQPQHF. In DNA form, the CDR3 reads TGTGCCAGCAGTTTAGGACAGGTGAATCAGCCCCAGCATTTT.

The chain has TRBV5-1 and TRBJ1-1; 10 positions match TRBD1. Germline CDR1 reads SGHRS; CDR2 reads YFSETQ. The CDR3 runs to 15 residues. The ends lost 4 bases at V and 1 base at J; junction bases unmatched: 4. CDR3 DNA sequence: TGCGCCAGCAGCCAAGGACAGGGGGGGAACACTGAAGCTTTCTTT. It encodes CASSQGQGGNTEAFF. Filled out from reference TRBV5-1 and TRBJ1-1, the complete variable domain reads KAGVTQTPRYLIKTRGQQVTLSCSPISGHRSVSWYQQTPGQGLQFLFEYFSETQRNKGNFPGRFSGRQFSNSRSEMNVSTLELGDSALYLCASSQGQGGNTEAFFGQGTRLTVV.

As DNA, the CDR3 is TGTGCCTCCCGAGGTGGTCTAGAACTGTTTTTT. Encoded protein: CASRGGLELFF. V gene TRBV2 combines with J gene TRBJ1-4; D not resolved. Germline V lookup: CDR1 SNHLY, CDR2 FYNNEI. V lost 11 bases to trimming and J lost 12 bases, with 16 bases between them. There are 11 residues in the CDR3.

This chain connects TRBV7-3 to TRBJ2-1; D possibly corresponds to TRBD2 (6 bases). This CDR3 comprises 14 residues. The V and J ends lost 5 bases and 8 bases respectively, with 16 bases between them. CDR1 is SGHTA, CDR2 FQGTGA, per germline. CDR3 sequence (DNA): TGTGCCAGCAGCCCTCTCCGGGAGTCGGATGAGCAGTTCTTC. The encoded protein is CASSPLRESDEQFF.

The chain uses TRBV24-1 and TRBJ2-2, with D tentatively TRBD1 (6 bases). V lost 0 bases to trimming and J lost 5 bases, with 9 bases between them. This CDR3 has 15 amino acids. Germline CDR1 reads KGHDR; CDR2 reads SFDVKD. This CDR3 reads CATSDLSGETGELFF. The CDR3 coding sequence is TGTGCCACCAGTGATTTGTCAGGGGAAACCGGGGAGCTGTTTTTT.